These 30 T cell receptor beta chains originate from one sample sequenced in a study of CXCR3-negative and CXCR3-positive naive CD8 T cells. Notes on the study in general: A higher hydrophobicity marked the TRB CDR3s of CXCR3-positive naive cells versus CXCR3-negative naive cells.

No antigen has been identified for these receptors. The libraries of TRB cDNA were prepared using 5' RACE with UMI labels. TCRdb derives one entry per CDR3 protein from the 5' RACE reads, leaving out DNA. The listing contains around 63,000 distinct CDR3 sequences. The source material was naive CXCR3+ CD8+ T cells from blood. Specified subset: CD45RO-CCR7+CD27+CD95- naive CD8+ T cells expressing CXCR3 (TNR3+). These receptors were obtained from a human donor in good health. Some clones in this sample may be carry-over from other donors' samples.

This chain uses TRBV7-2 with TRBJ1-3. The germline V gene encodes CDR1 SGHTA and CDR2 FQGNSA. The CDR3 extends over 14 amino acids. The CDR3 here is CASSAMSSGNTIYF.

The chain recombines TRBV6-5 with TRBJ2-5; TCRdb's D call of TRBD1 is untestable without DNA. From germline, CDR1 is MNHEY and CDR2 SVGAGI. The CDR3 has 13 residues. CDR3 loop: CASSYTPGGTQYF.

The CDR3 is CSVPPLAGDYNEQFF. This chain links TRBV20-1 with TRBJ2-1; TCRdb's assignment of TRBD2 cannot be checked, as there is no DNA. The CDR3 is 15 amino acids. Germline-derived CDR1 and CDR2 are DFQATT and SNEGSKA (reference sequence).

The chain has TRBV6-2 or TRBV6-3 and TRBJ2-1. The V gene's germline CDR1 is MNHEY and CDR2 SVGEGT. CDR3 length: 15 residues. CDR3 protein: CASSYGMSSYNEQFF.

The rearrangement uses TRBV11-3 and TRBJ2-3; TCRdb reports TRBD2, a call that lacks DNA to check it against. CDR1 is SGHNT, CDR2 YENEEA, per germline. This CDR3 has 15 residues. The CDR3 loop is CASSYGGGGTDTQYF.

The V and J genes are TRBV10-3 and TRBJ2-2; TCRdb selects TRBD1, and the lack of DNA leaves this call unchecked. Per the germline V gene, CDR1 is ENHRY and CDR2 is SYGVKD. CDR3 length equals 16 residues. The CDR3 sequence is CAIRLMGQNNTGELFF.

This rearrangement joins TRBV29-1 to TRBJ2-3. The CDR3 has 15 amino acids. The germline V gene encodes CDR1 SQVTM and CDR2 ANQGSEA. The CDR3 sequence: CSVERPQRNVDTQYF.

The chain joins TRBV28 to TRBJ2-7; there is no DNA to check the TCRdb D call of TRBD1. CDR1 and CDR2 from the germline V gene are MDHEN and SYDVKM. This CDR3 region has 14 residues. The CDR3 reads CASTSGTGNYEQYF.

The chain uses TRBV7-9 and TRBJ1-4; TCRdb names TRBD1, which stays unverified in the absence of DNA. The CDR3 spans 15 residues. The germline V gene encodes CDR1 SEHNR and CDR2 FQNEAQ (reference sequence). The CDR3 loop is CASSSRTGEIEKLFF.

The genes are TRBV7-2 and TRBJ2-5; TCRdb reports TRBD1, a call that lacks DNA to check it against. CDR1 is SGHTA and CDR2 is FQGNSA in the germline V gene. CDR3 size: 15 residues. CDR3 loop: CASSPGPGGQETQYF.

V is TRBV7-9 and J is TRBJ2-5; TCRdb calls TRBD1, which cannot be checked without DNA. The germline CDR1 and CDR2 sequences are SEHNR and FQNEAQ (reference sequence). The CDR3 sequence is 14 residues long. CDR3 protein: CASSPTDREETQYF.

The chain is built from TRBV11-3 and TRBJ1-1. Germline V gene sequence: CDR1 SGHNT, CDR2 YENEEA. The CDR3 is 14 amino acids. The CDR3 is CASSPEWMNTEAFF.

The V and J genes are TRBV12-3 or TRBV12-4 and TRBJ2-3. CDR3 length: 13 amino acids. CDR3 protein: CASSLIVTDTQYF.

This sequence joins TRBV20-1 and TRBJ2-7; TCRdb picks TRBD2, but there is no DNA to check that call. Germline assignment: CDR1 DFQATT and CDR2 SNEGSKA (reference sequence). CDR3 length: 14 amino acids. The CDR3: CSARALDRTYEQYF.

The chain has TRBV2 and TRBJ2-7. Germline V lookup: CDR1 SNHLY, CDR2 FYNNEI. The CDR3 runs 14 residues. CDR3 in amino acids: CATLNLDRYYEQYF. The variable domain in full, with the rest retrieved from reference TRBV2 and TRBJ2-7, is EPEVTQTPSHQVTQMGQEVILRCVPISNHLYFYWYRQILGQKVEFLVSFYNNEISEKSEIFDDQFSVERPDGSNFTLKIRSTKLEDSAMYFCATLNLDRYYEQYFGPGTRLTVT.

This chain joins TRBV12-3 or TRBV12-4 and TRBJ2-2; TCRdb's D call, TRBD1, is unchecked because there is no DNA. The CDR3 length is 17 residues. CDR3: CASSSPQGAIHTGELFF.

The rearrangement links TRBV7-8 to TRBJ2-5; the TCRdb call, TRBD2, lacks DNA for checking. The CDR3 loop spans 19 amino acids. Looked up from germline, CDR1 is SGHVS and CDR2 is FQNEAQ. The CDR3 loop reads CASSLSFPLLAGSAGTQYF.

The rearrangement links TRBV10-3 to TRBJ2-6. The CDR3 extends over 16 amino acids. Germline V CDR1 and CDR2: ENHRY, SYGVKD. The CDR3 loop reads CAISESGGSGTNVLTF.

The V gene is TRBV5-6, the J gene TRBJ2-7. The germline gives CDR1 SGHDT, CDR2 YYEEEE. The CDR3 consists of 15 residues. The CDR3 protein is CASSLAEPNSYEQYF. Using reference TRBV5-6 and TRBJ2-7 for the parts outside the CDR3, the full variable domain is DAGVTQSPTHLIKTRGQQVTLRCSPKSGHDTVSWYQQALGQGPQFIFQYYEEEERQRGNFPDRFSGHQFPNYSSELNVNALLLGDSALYLCASSLAEPNSYEQYFGPGTRLTVT.

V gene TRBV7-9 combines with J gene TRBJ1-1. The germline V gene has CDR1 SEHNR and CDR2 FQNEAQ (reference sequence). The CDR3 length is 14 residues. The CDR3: CASDRRTSNTEAFF.

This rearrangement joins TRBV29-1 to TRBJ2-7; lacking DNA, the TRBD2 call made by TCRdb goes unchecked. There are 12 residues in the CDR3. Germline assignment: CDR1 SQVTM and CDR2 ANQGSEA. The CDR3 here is CSGTSGSGEQYF.

The CDR3 sequence: CSATVGGDYSNQPQHF. The chain has TRBV20-1 and TRBJ1-5. Germline lookup yields CDR1 DFQATT and CDR2 SNEGSKA (reference sequence). This CDR3 has 16 amino acids.

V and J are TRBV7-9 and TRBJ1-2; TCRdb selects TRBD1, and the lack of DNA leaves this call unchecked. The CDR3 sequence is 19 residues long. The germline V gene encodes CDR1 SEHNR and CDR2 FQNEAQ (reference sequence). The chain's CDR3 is CASSLGGGGDRPSFYGYTF.

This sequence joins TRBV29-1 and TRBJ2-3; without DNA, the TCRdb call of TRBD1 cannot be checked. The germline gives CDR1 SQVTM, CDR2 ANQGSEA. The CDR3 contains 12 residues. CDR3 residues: CSTPGRGDTQYF.

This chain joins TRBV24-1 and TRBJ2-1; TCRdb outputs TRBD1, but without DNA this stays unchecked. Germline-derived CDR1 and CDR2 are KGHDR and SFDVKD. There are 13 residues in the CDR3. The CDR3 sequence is CATSDLRGTEQFF.

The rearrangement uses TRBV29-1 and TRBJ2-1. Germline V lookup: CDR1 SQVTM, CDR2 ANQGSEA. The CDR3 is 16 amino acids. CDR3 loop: CRVEDTAFSSYNEQFF.

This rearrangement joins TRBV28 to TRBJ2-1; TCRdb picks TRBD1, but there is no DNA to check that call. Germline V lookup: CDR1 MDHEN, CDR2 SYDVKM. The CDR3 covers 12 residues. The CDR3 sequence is CASSFTSRAPFF. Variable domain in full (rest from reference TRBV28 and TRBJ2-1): DVKVTQSSRYLVKRTGEKVFLECVQDMDHENMFWYRQDPGLGLRLIYFSYDVKMKEKGDIPEGYSVSREKKERFSLILESASTNQTSMYLCASSFTSRAPFFGPGTRLTVL.

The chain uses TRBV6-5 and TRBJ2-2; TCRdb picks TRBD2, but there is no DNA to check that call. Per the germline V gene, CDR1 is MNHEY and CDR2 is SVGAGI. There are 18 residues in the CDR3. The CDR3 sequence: CASSYLSGPSENTGELFF.

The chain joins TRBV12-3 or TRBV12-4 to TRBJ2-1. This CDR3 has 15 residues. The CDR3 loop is CASRDTVQTYNEQFF.

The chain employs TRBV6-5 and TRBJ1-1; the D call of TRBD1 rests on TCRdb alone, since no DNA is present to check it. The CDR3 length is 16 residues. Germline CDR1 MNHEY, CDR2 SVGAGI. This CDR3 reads CASNLRAGDMNTEAFF.